This T cell receptor (beta chain) was recovered during a study of OX40 agonist ivuxolimab in advanced cancers. In germline, CDR1 is SGHTS, CDR2 YDEGEE. CDR3 length: 15 amino acids. In regard to this clone: One junction end does not reproduce the germline sequence, and a read error may be involved.

The method was immunoSEQ multiplex PCR; TCRdb's version includes in-frame clones alone and lacks a portion of them. The sample shows roughly 45,000 clones, 85% of them seen only once. V gene TRBV5-8 combines with J gene TRBJ1-2, with D maybe TRBD1 (5 bases). The sequencing here drew on CD4+ or CD8+ T cells sorted from blood, taken in a trial of the OX40 agonist ivuxolimab. The receptor's source is an adult with an advanced solid tumor such as melanoma, head and neck, liver or kidney cancer. The CDR3: CASSPQGGPFYGFTF. The DNA for the CDR3 is TGTGCCAGCAGCCCTCAGGGAGGGCCCTTCTATGGCTTCACCTTC.